These T cell receptor beta chains were read from a single sample in a study of control samples from healthy donors and cancer patients. The assay was immunoSEQ multiplex PCR, and TCRdb's table has in-frame clones only and misses some. This sample has more than 95,000 clones; approximately 90% occur once, and the top ten carry approximately 2.3%. Sample: blood. The receptors come from a woman aged 65 to 85 in good health. The CDR3 runs from the conserved cysteine through the conserved F or W. The order of the fields is V gene, J gene, CDR3 protein.

TRBV7-7,TRBJ2-5,CASSLAGQQETQYF
TRBV2,TRBJ1-3,CASSHRSGNTIYF
TRBV12-3/TRBV12-4,TRBJ2-5,CASSLAYSETQYF
TRBV5-6,TRBJ2-3,CASSPGQVGTDTQYF
TRBV7-9,TRBJ1-4,CASSLYRGLQEKLFF
TRBV5-6,TRBJ1-2,CASSLLGGGLGYTF
TRBV6-5,TRBJ2-3,CASRQGADTQYF
TRBV10-3,TRBJ1-5,CAISSGSSNQPQHF
TRBV3-1/TRBV3-2,TRBJ1-6,CASSLQGNSPLHF
TRBV6-5,TRBJ2-6,CASSSQGRGANVLTF
TRBV30,TRBJ1-6,CAWSVRVFYNSPLHF
TRBV6-5,TRBJ1-3,CASKVVSSGNTIYF
TRBV4-2,TRBJ2-3,CASSPGLAGDTQYF
TRBV7-9,TRBJ2-7,CASSPGQGTPYEQYF
TRBV20-1,TRBJ1-5,CSASRGQGDLFYSNQPQHF
TRBV19,TRBJ1-2,CASNPGQGNYGYTF
TRBV5-1,TRBJ1-2,CASTPNRPNYGYTF
TRBV10-2,TRBJ1-1,CASSGQGGTEAFF
TRBV6-2/TRBV6-3,TRBJ1-6,CASSGTGDNSPLHF
TRBV5-6,TRBJ2-7,CASSSTTVYEQYF
TRBV2,TRBJ2-2,CASSFITGELFF
TRBV11-3,TRBJ2-7,CASSRTGPTYEQYF
TRBV5-1,TRBJ2-1,CASSLDRADEQFF
TRBV10-1,TRBJ2-2,CASSRETNTGELFF
TRBV11-3,TRBJ2-3,CASSLRGSTDTQYF
TRBV4-1,TRBJ2-6,CASSQDERAGANVLTF
TRBV12-3/TRBV12-4,TRBJ1-1,CASSFSANTEAFF
TRBV6-1,TRBJ2-1,CASSELASGAYNEQFF
TRBV19,TRBJ1-1,CASNTGRNTEAFF
TRBV5-6,TRBJ2-5,CASSLLVELNADQETQYF
TRBV10-3,TRBJ1-5,CAISESKSSPQHF
TRBV6-5,TRBJ1-2,CASSLSYRGPNYGYTF
TRBV6-2/TRBV6-3,TRBJ1-1,CASSYSFLMNTEAFF
TRBV7-2,TRBJ1-2,CASSLRVDYGYTF
TRBV7-2,TRBJ2-2,CASSARTSFSGELFF
TRBV5-1,TRBJ2-3,CASSLVAGGDTQYF